One T cell receptor beta chain is described in this entry. Its antigen is unknown. CD4+ cells yielded CD45RA+ naive and CD45RA-negative memory subsets. This sample is part of a study of shared clonotypes between healthy human individuals. General study points: For naive CD4 cells, around 5% of clonotypes were shared across a handful of donors. In having few donors, the study represented limited genetic and exposure-history diversity.

CDR1 SGHTA and CDR2 FQGTGA come from the germline V gene. Between the trimmed V and J ends, which lost 5 bases and 15 bases, there was a span of 17 bases. CDR3 length: 12 amino acids. Per the authors' pipeline: ImmunoSEQ output held junction-only sequences without quality scores, so filtering differed. Some clones are missing from TCRdb's copy, which holds only in-frame ones; the method was immunoSEQ multiplex PCR. V, J and clone size reflect that table, while D and trimming were determined from the DNA. The table shows about 1.5 million clones, with around 98% occurring only once. The clonotype was recovered from a man aged 25 to 40 in good health. The rearrangement joins TRBV7-3 to TRBJ2-1, with D possibly being TRBD2 (5 bases). Sequences were obtained from naive CD4+ T cells sorted from blood. As to subset: CD45RA+ positively selected. The CDR3 coding sequence is TGTGCCAGCAGCCCACGAGGGAGAAACTTGTTCTTC. Translated, it gives CASSPRGRNLFF.